Presented here are 32 T cell receptor beta chains from one specimen sequenced in a study of early T cells in non-severe SARS-CoV-2 infection. TCRdb itself ran the 5' RACE reads through MiXCR, one entry per CDR3 protein. Of about 83,000 distinct CDR3 sequences in the sample, about 12% were seen once. Sequencing input: whole blood. These receptors came from an adult who was a healthcare worker with PCR-confirmed SARS-CoV-2 infection or an uninfected control (not recorded which).

In this sample, this clonotype turned up a few times. V is TRBV5-6 and J is TRBJ1-1; D remains unclear. The CDR3 spans 15 residues. Germline V gives CDR1 SGHDT, CDR2 YYEEEE. V was trimmed by 1 base and J by 0 bases, leaving 10 bases between them. CDR3 region: CASSLRELMNTEAFF. As DNA, the CDR3 is TGTGCCAGCAGCTTGAGGGAGCTCATGAACACTGAAGCTTTCTTT.

Ten or more counts support this clonotype. This chain links TRBV24-1 with TRBJ2-1; TRBD2 matches at 9 bases. The CDR3 spans 15 residues. V lost 4 bases and J lost 6; bases outside the gene matches: 6. Germline CDR1 KGHDR, CDR2 SFDVKD. Written as DNA, the CDR3 is TGTGCCACCAGTGAAAGGACTAGCGACGCCAATGAGCAGTTCTTC. Translation: CATSERTSDANEQFF.

This clonotype has more than one count but fewer than ten. This chain uses TRBV28 with TRBJ1-1; D possibly corresponds to TRBD1 (5 bases). This CDR3 spans 14 amino acids. The germline V and J ends were trimmed by 5 bases and 8 bases, with 18 bases remaining between them. The V gene's germline CDR1 is MDHEN and CDR2 SYDVKM. DNA of the CDR3: TGTGCCAGCAGTGCCCCCGCTAGGCAGGGCGAAGCTTTCTTT. Protein product: CASSAPARQGEAFF.

There are a few counts of this clonotype. The V gene is TRBV20-1, the J gene TRBJ2-7, with 7 bases matching TRBD2. There are 14 residues in the CDR3. Germline CDR1 and CDR2: DFQATT and SNEGSKA (reference sequence). V trimming: 8 bases; J trimming: 2 bases; junction bases outside the gene matches: 12. The CDR3 is CSYHLLARTYEQYF. CDR3 DNA: TGCAGTTACCACCTACTAGCGCGAACCTACGAGCAGTACTTC.

The J gene is TRBJ2-7, the V gene TRBV5-4; D is possibly TRBD2 (5 bases). The V gene lost 4 bases and the J gene lost 0 bases, with 11 bases spanning the gap. The CDR3 runs 14 residues. Germline V gives CDR1 SGHNT, CDR2 YYREEE (reference sequence). Written as DNA, the CDR3 is TGTGCCAGCAGCAAGGGAGACGCCTCCTACGAGCAGTACTTC. Translation: CASSKGDASYEQYF.

The chain is built from TRBV19 and TRBJ2-3; D might be TRBD1 or TRBD2, each matching 5 bases. V lost 3 bases to trimming and J lost 0 bases, with 10 bases between them. The CDR3 spans 15 residues. Germline V gives CDR1 LNHDA, CDR2 SQIVND (reference sequence). The CDR3 DNA reads as TGTGCCAGTAGTATTCAGGGACCTAGCACAGATACGCAGTATTTT. This sequence encodes CASSIQGPSTDTQYF.

This clonotype was counted once. This CDR3 fails to terminate in the conserved phenylalanine or tryptophan, so it likely reflects a read error. V usage is TRBV15 and J usage is TRBJ2-5; 8 bases match TRBD2. Per germline, CDR1 LNHNV and CDR2 YYDKDF (reference sequence). The V and J ends lost 3 bases and 1 base, in that order; junction bases with no gene match: 1. The CDR3 is 14 amino acids. The CDR3 region is CATSSTSGQETQYL. CDR3 nucleotides: TGTGCCACCAGCAGCACTAGCGGCCAAGAGACCCAGTACCTC.

This clonotype was counted many times. CDR3 DNA sequence: TGTGCCAGCAGTTTTAATTTCCAAGAGACCCAGTACTTC. Encoded protein: CASSFNFQETQYF. The V gene is TRBV12-3 or TRBV12-4, the J gene TRBJ2-5; the D is unclear. Between the trimmed V and J ends, which lost 3 bases and 1 base, there was a span of 6 bases. The CDR3 is 13 residues long.

In its sample, this clonotype was seen a few times. The chain couples TRBV6-1 to TRBJ2-1, with a weak D call TRBD2 (6 bases). Germline assignment: CDR1 MNHNS and CDR2 SASEGT. The CDR3 extends over 13 amino acids. The V gene lost 8 bases and the J gene lost 1 base, with 9 bases spanning the gap. The CDR3 is CASSLASYNEQFF. Written as DNA, the CDR3 is TGTGCCAGCTCTCTAGCGTCCTACAATGAGCAGTTCTTC.

This clonotype has just a few counts. This chain links TRBV7-3 with TRBJ1-6; maybe TRBD1 (6 bases). V dropped 1 base and J dropped 12 bases, with 7 bases sitting between them. CDR1 is SGHTA, CDR2 FQGTGA, per germline. The CDR3 sequence is 12 residues long. The CDR3 sequence: CASSLSRGPLHF. For the CDR3, the DNA is TGTGCCAGCAGCTTAAGCAGGGGACCCCTCCACTTT.

In its sample, this clonotype was seen a few times. The chain is built from TRBV28 and TRBJ2-5, with D perhaps TRBD1 or TRBD2 (6 bases each). CDR3 length: 16 amino acids. From germline, CDR1 is MDHEN and CDR2 SYDVKM. V was pared by 2 bases and J by 4 bases, with 17 bases between. The CDR3: CASSLAPGRGGETQYF. CDR3 nucleotides: TGTGCCAGCAGTTTAGCCCCCGGGAGAGGGGGAGAGACCCAGTACTTC.

This clonotype was counted only a few times. V is TRBV5-1 and J is TRBJ2-3, with D unresolved. The V gene's germline CDR1 is SGHRS and CDR2 YFSETQ. The germline V and J ends were trimmed by 0 bases and 12 bases, with 11 bases remaining between them. The CDR3 extends over 12 amino acids. CDR3 in amino acids: CASSLDVSVQYF. The CDR3 region has the DNA TGCGCCAGCAGCTTGGATGTGAGCGTTCAGTATTTT.

V usage is TRBV20-1 and J usage is TRBJ1-3; D gene ambiguous. V lost 4 bases to trimming and J lost 1 base, with 17 bases between them. The CDR3 has 16 amino acids. Germline loops: CDR1 DFQATT, CDR2 SNEGSKA (reference sequence). CDR3 amino acids: CSATDTGVGSGNTIYF. DNA for the CDR3: TGCAGTGCTACAGACACCGGGGTTGGATCTGGAAACACCATATATTTT.

This chain joins TRBV12-2 and TRBJ2-7. TRBV12-2 is classified as a pseudogene. The CDR3 totals 13 residues. The CDR3 is CASRLGPVYEQYF. The CDR3 DNA sequence: TGTGCAAGTCGCTTAGGGCCAGTTTACGAGCAGTACTTC.

This chain connects TRBV5-1 to TRBJ2-2; possible D gene TRBD2, 6 bases. There are 16 residues in the CDR3. Germline CDR1 SGHRS, CDR2 YFSETQ. The V end was cut by 4 bases, the J end by 1 base, with 14 bases between. CDR3 amino acids: CASSTAGLENTGELFF. The CDR3 DNA follows: TGCGCCAGCAGCACGGCGGGACTTGAGAACACCGGGGAGCTGTTTTTT.

The sample holds a few counts of this clonotype. The chain carries TRBV20-1 and TRBJ1-4; 9 positions match TRBD1. Germline trimming cut 3 bases from V and 8 bases from J; bases unmatched to any gene: 7. The CDR3 extends over 14 amino acids. Germline V gene sequence: CDR1 DFQATT, CDR2 SNEGSKA (reference sequence). CDR3 loop: CSASRDREEEKLFF. DNA for the CDR3: TGCAGTGCTAGCCGGGACAGGGAGGAAGAAAAACTGTTTTTT.

This clonotype occurred a few times. A read error may account for a junction end that differs from germline. V gene TRBV18 combines with J gene TRBJ1-1, with D tentatively TRBD1 (5 bases). The CDR3 is 15 amino acids. Germline V gene lookup returns CDR1 KGHSH and CDR2 LQKENI. CDR3 DNA: TGTGCCAGCTCACAGCAGGGTGTTGCAAGCTCTGAAGCTTTTTTT. It is translated as CASSQQGVASSEAFF.

There are many counts of this clonotype. In DNA, the CDR3 is TGTGCCAGCAGCGTAGCTTCAGGGGCCCACGGGGAGCTGTTTTTT. It is translated as CASSVASGAHGELFF. The chain joins TRBV9 to TRBJ2-2, with a tentative D call TRBD1 (6 bases). Germline V gene data show CDR1 as SGDLS and CDR2 as YYNGEE. The germline V and J ends were trimmed by 0 bases and 7 bases, with 13 bases remaining between them. This CDR3 region has 15 residues.

This chain uses TRBV11-2 with TRBJ2-5, with D unclear. CDR1 is SGHAT and CDR2 is FQNNGV in the germline V gene. The CDR3 is made up of 14 amino acids. V lost 4 bases and J 2 bases, leaving 11 bases between the germline ends. In nucleotides, the CDR3 is TGTGCCAGCAGCTCCACCCGGCATCAAGAGACCCAGTACTTC. Encoded protein: CASSSTRHQETQYF.

This chain connects TRBV20-1 to TRBJ2-2; D may be TRBD2 (6 bases). This CDR3 comprises 17 residues. Trimming removed 5 bases at V and 1 base at J, with 20 bases between. Germline V CDR1 and CDR2: DFQATT, SNEGSKA (reference sequence). The CDR3 protein is CSALSGLEGGNTGELFF. The CDR3 nucleotides are TGCAGTGCTTTAAGCGGTCTGGAGGGAGGGAACACCGGGGAGCTGTTTTTT.

V gene TRBV19 combines with J gene TRBJ1-1; 7 bases are a match to TRBD1. V gave up 3 bases and J gave up 5 bases; unmatched junction bases: 6. Germline V gene sequence: CDR1 LNHDA, CDR2 SQIVND (reference sequence). CDR3 length equals 14 residues. The CDR3 here is CASSIDREGTEAFF. The CDR3 nucleotides read TGTGCCAGTAGTATTGACAGGGAGGGTACTGAAGCTTTCTTT.

This clonotype showed up many times. This rearrangement joins TRBV7-9 to TRBJ2-7; D perhaps matches TRBD2 (5 bases). This CDR3 spans 16 amino acids. Between the trimmed V and J ends, which lost 2 bases and 5 bases, there was a span of 19 bases. CDR1 and CDR2 (germline): SEHNR, FQNEAQ (reference sequence). CDR3 bases: TGTGCCAGCAGCTTAACGTATATGGGAGAGCACGACGAGCAGTACTTC. Translated: CASSLTYMGEHDEQYF.

The table lists this clonotype with many counts. This chain uses TRBV29-1 with TRBJ2-5; 16 bases align to TRBD2. The CDR3 runs 14 residues. With 6 bases clipped from V and 6 bases from J, the junction kept 4 bases outside the gene matches. Germline V gene lookup returns CDR1 SQVTM and CDR2 ANQGSEA. CDR3 DNA: TGCAGCGTCGCGGGACTAGCGGGAGGGCAGACCCAGTACTTC. Its translation: CSVAGLAGGQTQYF. The variable domain in full, with the rest retrieved from reference TRBV29-1 and TRBJ2-5, is SAVISQKPSRDICQRGTSLTIQCQVDSQVTMMFWYRQQPGQSLTLIATANQGSEATYESGFVIDKFPISRPNLTFSTLTVSNMSPEDSSIYLCSVAGLAGGQTQYFGPGTRLLVL.

This clonotype occurred a few times. The gene calls are TRBV5-5 and TRBJ1-2, with D perhaps matching TRBD1 (6 bases). Germline CDR1 is SGHKS and CDR2 is YYEKEE (reference sequence). V was trimmed by 7 bases and J by 1 base, leaving 20 bases between them. This CDR3 region has 16 residues. The CDR3 here is CASDPAPGTLNYGYTF. CDR3 DNA: TGTGCCAGCGACCCTGCCCCCGGGACACTTAACTATGGCTACACCTTC.

This chain uses TRBV19 with TRBJ2-5, with TRBD2 identical over 7 bases. V lost 1 base to trimming and J lost 3 bases; unmatched junction nucleotides: 2. This CDR3 has 14 residues. The germline V gene has CDR1 LNHDA and CDR2 SQIVND (reference sequence). Here the CDR3 DNA reads TGTGCCAGTAGTATAGGGGCGGGAGAAGAGACCCAGTACTTC. Translation gives CASSIGAGEETQYF.

This clonotype was picked up a small number of times. This rearrangement joins TRBV20-1 to TRBJ2-5; TRBD2 matches at 7 bases. Germline assignment: CDR1 DFQATT and CDR2 SNEGSKA (reference sequence). V gave up 6 bases and J gave up 2 bases; unmatched junction bases: 3. This CDR3 is built from 12 residues. The CDR3 nucleotides read TGCAGTGCCCTGGGAGGGCAAGAGACCCAGTACTTC. Amino acids: CSALGGQETQYF.

This clonotype was counted a few times. The chain is built from TRBV4-2 and TRBJ2-1; 11 positions agree with TRBD2. Per the germline V gene, CDR1 is LGHNA and CDR2 is YNFKEQ. V dropped 1 base and J dropped 3; count of bases not matched to a gene: 2. This CDR3 comprises 16 residues. CDR3 DNA sequence: TGTGCCAGCAGCCAAGTAGGGACTAGCGGCTACAATGAGCAGTTCTTC. This translates into CASSQVGTSGYNEQFF.

This clonotype has only a few counts. The chain joins TRBV7-9 to TRBJ2-4; D uncertain. The CDR3 is 14 residues long. V lost 5 bases and J 6 bases, leaving 14 bases between the germline ends. Germline V gene sequence: CDR1 SEHNR, CDR2 FQNEAQ (reference sequence). Here the CDR3 reads CASSPGDARNIQYF. The CDR3 DNA reads as TGTGCCAGCAGCCCAGGAGATGCTAGAAACATTCAGTACTTC.

The chain employs TRBV5-1 and TRBJ2-6, with no clear D. Germline V lookup: CDR1 SGHRS, CDR2 YFSETQ. This CDR3 is built from 15 residues. Trimming removed 0 bases at V and 12 bases at J, with 16 bases between. The CDR3 spells CASSLAPIGPSVLTF. CDR3 DNA sequence: TGCGCCAGCAGCTTGGCCCCGATAGGGCCCAGCGTCCTGACTTTC.

In its sample, this clonotype was seen a few times. This chain uses TRBV7-6 with TRBJ2-1; D remains ambiguous. Trimming took off 1 base at V and 5 bases at J, with 9 bases between the two ends. This CDR3 has 14 residues. Germline V CDR1 and CDR2: SGHVS, FNYEAQ. The CDR3, as DNA: TGTGCCAGCAGCTTAGAGGTCACTCACAATGAGCAGTTCTTC. This sequence encodes CASSLEVTHNEQFF.

This clonotype has ten or more counts. The CDR3 loop is CASSQETQMVKLFF. The CDR3, as DNA: TGTGCCAGCAGCCAAGAGACCCAAATGGTAAAACTGTTTTTT. The chain is built from TRBV4-2 and TRBJ1-4; the D is unclear. Germline CDR1 LGHNA, CDR2 YNFKEQ. This CDR3 is 14 amino acids long. Trimming stripped 0 bases from V and 10 bases from J, with 12 bases between.

This clonotype has just a few counts. V gene TRBV11-2 combines with J gene TRBJ2-1; 14 bases map to TRBD2. This CDR3 has 20 residues. The trim removed 1 base at V and 0 bases at J, leaving 8 bases unmatched. Germline lookup yields CDR1 SGHAT and CDR2 FQNNGV. The CDR3 loop is CASSLVYGGTSGSSYNEQFF. The DNA of the CDR3 is TGTGCCAGCAGCTTAGTCTACGGGGGGACTAGCGGGAGCTCCTACAATGAGCAGTTCTTC.